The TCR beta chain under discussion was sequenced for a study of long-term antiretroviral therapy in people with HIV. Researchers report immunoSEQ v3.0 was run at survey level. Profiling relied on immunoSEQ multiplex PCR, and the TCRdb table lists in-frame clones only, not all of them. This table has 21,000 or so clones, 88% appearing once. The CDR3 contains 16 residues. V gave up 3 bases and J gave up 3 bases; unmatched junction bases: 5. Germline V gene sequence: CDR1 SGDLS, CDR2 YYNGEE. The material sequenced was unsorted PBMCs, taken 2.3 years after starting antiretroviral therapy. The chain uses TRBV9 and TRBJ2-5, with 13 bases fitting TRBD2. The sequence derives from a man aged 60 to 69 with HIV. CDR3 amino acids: CASSAEGTSGEETQYF. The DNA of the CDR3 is TGTGCCAGCAGCGCGGAAGGGACTAGCGGGGAAGAGACCCAGTACTTC.